Sequencing of this T cell receptor beta chain was carried out in a study of T cells in Graves' hyperthyroidism and ophthalmopathy. At the level of the study: Peripheral blood samples were taken at initial diagnosis, prior to any treatment.

Exclusion of patients followed from uncontrolled infection, other autoimmune disease, pregnancy or lactation. This clonotype was seen a handful of times. CDR3 size: 15 residues. Germline V gene lookup returns CDR1 MGHRA and CDR2 YSYEKL. Trimming pared 3 bases from V and 2 bases from J, leaving 13 bases between. TCR beta CDR3 region amplification was performed from RNA transcripts. With the HTBI primer set, the TCR CDR3 went through a first round of RT-PCR. Each CDR3 protein is one row after TCRdb ran MiXCR on the multiplex PCR reads. The data show roughly 250,000 distinct CDR3 sequences, with more than 14% seen just once and 13% held by the top ten.

The source material was blood. The sequence was collected from a middle-aged woman with Graves' hyperthyroidism that later progressed to Graves' ophthalmopathy. This chain joins TRBV4-1 and TRBJ1-2, with D possibly being TRBD1 (5 bases). Here the CDR3 DNA reads TGCGCCAGCAGCCACCCTGGGACGGGGAACTATGGCTACACCTTC. It translates to CASSHPGTGNYGYTF.